Below are 15 T cell receptor beta chains sequenced from a single sample in a study of blood T cell repertoires in COVID-19 (dated by TCRdb to 2020 to 2021). Receptor amplification or capture employed the immunoSEQ multiplex PCR assay. TCRdb holds this immuneACCESS table with in-frame rearrangements only. Some clones are missing; in checked studies, unresolved V genes explain under half, and the rest has no known cause. Present in this sample are about 130,000 clones, about 89% of which were seen just once. Of the sample, 2.5% to 3% falls within the top ten clones. The material sequenced was peripheral blood. These receptors originate from a man between 60 and 75 years old with active or convalescent COVID-19.

The rearrangement joins TRBV7-9 to TRBJ2-3, with TRBD2 matching 12 bases. The germline V gene encodes CDR1 SEHNR and CDR2 FQNEAQ (reference sequence). The ends lost 5 bases at V and 0 bases at J; junction bases unmatched: 9. The CDR3 covers 18 residues. CDR3 sequence reads: CASSRGLAGSTSTDTQYF. CDR3 sequence (DNA): TGTGCCAGCAGCCGAGGACTAGCGGGGAGCACTAGCACAGATACGCAGTATTTT. The complete variable domain, with remaining parts taken from reference TRBV7-9 and TRBJ2-3, reads DTGVSQNPRHKITKRGQNVTFRCDPISEHNRLYWYRQTLGQGPEFLTYFQNEAQLEKSRLLSDRFSAERPKGSFSTLEIQRTEQGDSAMYLCASSRGLAGSTSTDTQYFGPGTRLTVL.

The chain carries TRBV4-1 and TRBJ2-7; 7 bases are a match to TRBD2. The trim removed 2 bases at V and 6 bases at J, leaving 19 bases unmatched. The CDR3 spans 18 residues. Per the germline V gene, CDR1 is MGHRA and CDR2 is YSYEKL. CDR3 residues: CASSQNPNSRDYRSEQYF. The DNA of the CDR3 is TGCGCCAGCAGCCAAAACCCGAATTCCCGGGACTATCGGTCCGAGCAGTACTTC.

The genes are TRBV12-3 or TRBV12-4 and TRBJ2-7, with TRBD1 identical over 9 bases. This CDR3 has 13 amino acids. J lost 4 bases, V lost 4 bases, and 2 bases had no gene match. CDR3 coding DNA: TGTGCCAGCAGTTCGGGACAGGGATACGAGCAGTACTTC. Encoded protein: CASSSGQGYEQYF.

The rearrangement links TRBV5-6 to TRBJ1-2; 9 bases agree with TRBD1. This CDR3 has 15 amino acids. Germline values: CDR1 SGHDT, CDR2 YYEEEE. The V segment lost 1 base and the J segment 5 bases; nucleotides outside the gene matches: 6. The CDR3: CASSLRDRDSYGYTF. The CDR3 nucleotides are TGTGCCAGCAGCTTGAGGGACAGGGATTCTTATGGCTACACCTTC.

V and J are TRBV27 and TRBJ1-2, with 8 bases identical to TRBD1. This CDR3 comprises 13 residues. V shed 5 bases, J shed 7 bases, and the junction held 6 bases outside the gene matches. Germline loops: CDR1 MNHEY, CDR2 SMNVEV (reference sequence). The CDR3 DNA reads TGTGCCAGCAGTCTCAGGGGGCAGGGTGGCTACACCTTC. Residues: CASSLRGQGGYTF.

The chain links TRBV6-4 to TRBJ2-5; D perhaps matches TRBD2 (7 bases). V lost 5 bases and J lost 0, with 13 bases in between. Germline CDR1 MRHNA, CDR2 SNTAGT. This CDR3 is 15 amino acids long. The CDR3 loop is CASSRGGEYQETQYF. The CDR3 nucleotides read TGTGCCAGCAGTAGGGGGGGGGAGTACCAAGAGACCCAGTACTTC.

This clone has just a few counts. The V gene is TRBV27, the J gene TRBJ1-2; 8 nucleotides match TRBD1. Germline V CDR1 and CDR2: MNHEY, SMNVEV (reference sequence). CDR3 length: 16 residues. The ends lost 4 bases at V and 4 bases at J; junction bases unmatched: 11. CDR3 sequence reads: CASSSRTGTNPYGYTF. As DNA, the CDR3 is TGTGCCAGCAGTTCCCGGACAGGGACGAACCCCTATGGCTACACCTTC.

The chain has TRBV28 and TRBJ1-4, with 8 nucleotides matching TRBD1. The CDR3 runs 14 residues. Germline lookup yields CDR1 MDHEN and CDR2 SYDVKM. Losses at the gene ends were 5 bases for V and 5 bases for J; bases not matched to a gene: 4. The CDR3 is CASSGQGWNEKLFF. CDR3 DNA sequence: TGTGCCAGCAGTGGACAGGGCTGGAATGAAAAACTGTTTTTT.

This clone was detected a few times. V gene TRBV20-1 combines with J gene TRBJ1-5; D is perhaps TRBD1 (6 bases). This CDR3 has 11 residues. Germline V gene data show CDR1 as DFQATT and CDR2 as SNEGSKA (reference sequence). Between the trimmed V and J ends, which lost 4 bases and 9 bases, there was a span of 10 bases. In nucleotides, the CDR3 is TGCAGTGCTAATATCAGGGGGCCCCAGCATTTT. Translating gives CSANIRGPQHF.

This rearrangement joins TRBV5-1 to TRBJ2-1; 9 positions agree with TRBD1. Germline trimming cut 5 bases from V and 9 bases from J; bases unmatched to any gene: 6. Germline V CDR1 and CDR2: SGHRS, YFSETQ. The CDR3 extends over 13 amino acids. CDR3 residues: CASRITGGGEQFF. The CDR3 region has the DNA TGCGCCAGCAGAATAACAGGGGGCGGTGAGCAGTTCTTC.

The V and J genes are TRBV5-4 and TRBJ1-4, with TRBD1 matching 8 bases. Germline V gene sequence: CDR1 SGHNT, CDR2 YYREEE (reference sequence). This CDR3 spans 14 amino acids. J gave up 8 bases and V 4 bases, and 7 bases lay outside the gene matches. The CDR3 spells CASSRTGSKEKLFF. The CDR3 DNA follows: TGTGCCAGCAGCCGGACAGGGAGTAAGGAAAAACTGTTTTTT.

The chain employs TRBV25-1 and TRBJ1-1, with a weak D call TRBD1 (5 bases). Germline V gene data show CDR1 as MGHDK and CDR2 as SYGVNS. Trimming removed 3 bases at V and 0 bases at J, with 11 bases between. The CDR3 runs to 15 residues. CDR3 nucleotides: TGTGCCAGCAGTGAGCGGGGCAGATTGAACACTGAAGCTTTCTTT. It encodes CASSERGRLNTEAFF.

The chain combines TRBV18 with TRBJ2-5, with 12 bases matching TRBD2. The germline CDR1 and CDR2 sequences are KGHSH and LQKENI. The CDR3 totals 15 residues. J was trimmed by 5 bases and V by 6 bases; bases with no gene match: 7. The CDR3 DNA is TGTGCCAGCTCGCCTAGCGGGGGGGCCGCGGAGACCCAGTACTTC. This gives the protein CASSPSGGAAETQYF.

The CDR3 coding sequence is TGTGCCAGCAGCGCTCAGGGGGCGGACACTGAAGCTTTCTTT. This gives the protein CASSAQGADTEAFF. This chain connects TRBV11-2 to TRBJ1-1, with TRBD1 identical over 8 bases. Unmatched junction bases numbered 5, after V lost 5 bases and J lost 3 bases. CDR1 and CDR2 from the germline V gene are SGHAT and FQNNGV. This CDR3 has 14 residues.

The rearrangement joins TRBV30 to TRBJ2-7; D ambiguous. Germline lookup yields CDR1 GTSNPN and CDR2 SVGIG (reference sequence). The V end was cut by 0 bases, the J end by 1 base, with 4 bases between. There are 12 residues in the CDR3. The DNA of the CDR3 is TGTGCCTGGAGTGTCAGTTCCTACGAGCAGTACTTC. The encoded protein is CAWSVSSYEQYF.